The sequence of this T cell receptor beta chain was determined in a study of T cell responses to AZD1222 COVID-19 vaccine. Study-wide results and limits: Along spike, vaccine-associated CD4 TCRs were found throughout, with dominance at 160-218 and 743-854. Repertoires were sampled only after the peak T cell response.

The CDR3 sequence is 16 residues long. V trimming: 4 bases; J trimming: 1 base; junction bases outside the gene matches: 6. Germline V gene lookup returns CDR1 SGHRS and CDR2 YFSETQ. Some clones are missing from TCRdb's copy, which holds only in-frame ones; the method was immunoSEQ multiplex PCR. The sample carries roughly 150,000 clones, about 87% recorded once. This clone was counted between two and nine times. Its target is unknown. The TCR sequence derives from an adult in good health. The chain combines TRBV5-1 with TRBJ2-7; TRBD2 matches 12 bases. Sample: peripheral blood, taken on day 0 of MenACWY control vaccination. The CDR3 loop reads CASSLTGTSGSYEQYF. The CDR3 nucleotides read TGCGCCAGCAGCCTGACCGGGACTAGCGGGTCCTACGAGCAGTACTTC.